The 27 T cell receptor beta chains reported below all come from one sample, sequenced in a study of T cell repertoires in cytomegalovirus infection. Which antigens these TCRs recognize remains unknown. Using its own MiXCR run on the reads, TCRdb lists one record per CDR3 protein. The sample lists about 830,000 distinct CDR3 sequences; approximately 30% were seen once. The sequencing used cultured CD8+ T cells from PBMCs, collected from culture after CMV antigen stimulation. The receptors were sampled from a human donor in good health (CMV status not recorded). Some clones in this sample may be carry-over from other donors' samples.

This clonotype was observed at least ten times. J is TRBJ2-1 and V is TRBV10-3, with 9 bases identical to TRBD1. The CDR3 has 17 residues. The germline gives CDR1 ENHRY, CDR2 SYGVKD. V gave up 2 bases and J gave up 4 bases; unmatched junction bases: 9. The CDR3 nucleotides are TGTGCCATCAGTGAGACCGCTGGACAGGGGCCTTACAATGAGCAGTTCTTC. This encodes CAISETAGQGPYNEQFF.

This clonotype was picked up many times. This chain joins TRBV7-9 and TRBJ1-1; D may be TRBD1 (5 bases). Deletions cut 5 bases from V and 6 bases from J, with 19 bases between. Germline CDR1 and CDR2: SEHNR and FQNEAQ (reference sequence). This CDR3 region has 15 residues. CDR3 in DNA: TGTGCCAGCAGCCTCTCGCAGGGAGTGGTAGCTGAAGCTTTCTTT. Amino acid sequence: CASSLSQGVVAEAFF.

V gene TRBV9 combines with J gene TRBJ2-6; 7 bases map to TRBD1. CDR1 is SGDLS and CDR2 is YYNGEE in the germline V gene. After removal of 4 bases from V and 0 bases from J, the junction contained 7 bases not matched to a gene. The CDR3 totals 17 residues. The CDR3, as DNA: TGTGCCAGCAGCACCTCCCGACAGGGCTCTGGGGCCAACGTCCTGACTTTC. Translated, it gives CASSTSRQGSGANVLTF.

As concerns this clonotype: The junction departs from germline at one end; a sequencing error may be responsible. The chain couples TRBV6-1 to TRBJ2-1, with TRBD2 matching over 8 bases. This CDR3 spans 15 amino acids. Germline V gene sequence: CDR1 MNHNS, CDR2 SASEGT. CDR3: CANSALSGGLNEQFF. DNA for the CDR3: TGTGCCAACAGTGCCTTATCGGGGGGGCTCAATGAGCAGTTCTTC.

This clonotype was counted a few times. This rearrangement joins TRBV5-1 to TRBJ2-1, with 7 bases fitting TRBD1. Germline CDR1 is SGHRS and CDR2 is YFSETQ. V dropped 4 bases and J dropped 4; count of bases not matched to a gene: 5. The CDR3 extends over 14 amino acids. For the CDR3, the DNA is TGCGCCAGCAGCACAGGGGCGCTTTACAATGAGCAGTTCTTC. Translated: CASSTGALYNEQFF.

The chain carries TRBV6-6 and TRBJ1-1; TRBD1 might be the D (5 bases). The CDR3 contains 13 residues. Germline CDR1 reads MNHNY; CDR2 reads SVGAGI (reference sequence). V was shortened by 7 bases and J by 0 bases, with 9 bases between the two germline ends. The CDR3 region is CASKDNLNTEAFF. In nucleotides, the CDR3 is TGTGCCAGCAAGGACAACCTGAACACTGAAGCTTTCTTT.

This clonotype has only a few counts. The rearrangement joins TRBV15 to TRBJ2-3; a weak D match, TRBD1 (5 bases). Germline V CDR1 and CDR2: LNHNV, YYDKDF (reference sequence). This CDR3 is 16 amino acids long. V lost 4 bases and J lost 0, with 14 bases in between. The CDR3 nucleotides read TGTGCCACCAGCACCCTTCTGGACACGAGCACAGATACGCAGTATTTT. This codes for CATSTLLDTSTDTQYF.

The CDR3 DNA follows: TGTGCCAGCAGCTTAGGGACAGGGAGTGTGGATACGCAGTATTTT. Its translation is CASSLGTGSVDTQYF. This chain links TRBV7-4 with TRBJ2-3; 8 bases fit TRBD1. J lost 6 bases, V lost 1 base, and 6 bases had no gene match. The germline CDR1 and CDR2 sequences are SGHVT and SQSDAQ. The CDR3 runs 15 residues.

The chain has TRBV14 and TRBJ1-1; 8 bases match TRBD1. CDR1 SGHDN and CDR2 FVKESK come from the germline V gene. The CDR3 extends over 16 amino acids. V shed 4 bases and J 5 bases; nucleotides not matched to a gene: 12. CDR3 protein: CASSLGTGYMETEAFF. The CDR3 DNA reads as TGTGCCAGCAGCCTCGGGACAGGCTATATGGAAACTGAAGCTTTCTTT.

This clonotype was detected a few times. This chain joins TRBV6-1 and TRBJ2-7, with 7 positions matching TRBD2. Germline V gene data show CDR1 as MNHNS and CDR2 as SASEGT. Unmatched junction bases numbered 9, after V lost 10 bases and J lost 0 bases. The CDR3 runs to 14 residues. CDR3: CATLKAGSSYEQYV. The CDR3 DNA follows: TGTGCCACGCTGAAAGCGGGGAGCTCCTACGAGCAGTACGTC.

The gene calls are TRBV7-6 and TRBJ2-7; D might be TRBD1 (6 bases). Per germline, CDR1 SGHVS and CDR2 FNYEAQ. The CDR3 consists of 16 residues. With 0 bases removed from V and 0 bases from J, the gap between germline ends came to 12 bases. CDR3 amino acids: CASSLASGGASYEQYF. CDR3 DNA sequence: TGTGCCAGCAGCTTAGCTTCTGGGGGCGCCTCCTACGAGCAGTACTTC.

This clonotype appeared a few times. The chain carries TRBV6-1 and TRBJ2-3; 7 bases agree with TRBD2. This CDR3 is 16 amino acids long. The germline CDR1 and CDR2 sequences are MNHNS and SASEGT. The trim removed 2 bases at V and 0 bases at J, leaving 5 bases unmatched. CDR3 nucleotides: TGTGCCAGCAGTGAATCGGGCGGGGGAAGCACAGATACGCAGTATTTT. Encoded protein: CASSESGGGSTDTQYF.

In its sample, this clonotype was seen a few times. The genes are TRBV27 and TRBJ2-1, with D perhaps TRBD2 (5 bases). V lost 5 bases and J lost 0, with 11 bases in between. The length of the CDR3 is 15 residues. In germline, CDR1 is MNHEY, CDR2 SMNVEV (reference sequence). CDR3 nucleotide sequence: TGTGCCAGCAGTCCCAGCGGCAACTCCTACAATGAGCAGTTCTTC. It codes for CASSPSGNSYNEQFF.

The V call is TRBV7-9, the J call TRBJ2-3; D gene uncertain. Per germline, CDR1 SEHNR and CDR2 FQNEAQ (reference sequence). Trimming took 5 bases from V and 2 from J, leaving 17 bases between them. The CDR3 totals 16 residues. The CDR3 coding sequence is TGTGCCAGCAGCCCCCGGGCGCTCCGGGTCACAGATACGCAGTATTTT. It specifies CASSPRALRVTDTQYF.

This clonotype showed up many times. The rearrangement links TRBV7-8 to TRBJ2-2, with 10 positions matching TRBD1. The CDR3 sequence is 15 residues long. Germline values: CDR1 SGHVS, CDR2 FQNEAQ. The V gene end was trimmed by 4 bases and the J gene end by 6 bases; junction bases not matched to a gene: 5. The CDR3 protein is CASSWGQGSAGELFF. CDR3 nucleotide sequence: TGTGCCAGCAGCTGGGGACAGGGGAGCGCCGGGGAGCTGTTTTTT.

The rearrangement joins TRBV12-3 or TRBV12-4 to TRBJ2-5; 8 bases match TRBD2. This CDR3 is 15 amino acids long. V was pared by 2 bases and J by 3 bases, with 5 bases of the junction left unmatched. DNA for the CDR3: TGTGCCAGCAGTTTAAGCGGGGGCCTTGAAGAGACCCAGTACTTC. This gives the protein CASSLSGGLEETQYF.

V and J are TRBV7-4 and TRBJ2-1; D might be TRBD2 (5 bases). V lost 1 base and J 4 bases, leaving 17 bases between the germline ends. Germline CDR1 is SGHVT and CDR2 is SQSDAQ. The CDR3 has 17 amino acids. The chain's CDR3 is CASSLVGRSGPYNEQFF. CDR3 DNA sequence: TGTGCCAGCAGCTTAGTGGGCCGCAGCGGACCTTACAATGAGCAGTTCTTC.

Only one count was recorded for this clonotype. Mismatch with germline at one junction end may stem from a read error. The V and J genes are TRBV5-4 and TRBJ2-7; D gene uncertain. Germline-derived CDR1 and CDR2 are SGHNT and YYREEE (reference sequence). The CDR3 length is 13 residues. The CDR3 spells CASSLAGSYVQYF. CDR3 in DNA: TGTGCCAGCAGCTTGGCCGGCAGCTACGTGCAGTACTTC. Supplemented by reference TRBV5-4 and TRBJ2-7, the full variable domain reads ETGVTQSPTHLIKTRGQQVTLRCSSQSGHNTVSWYQQALGQGPQFIFQYYREEENGRGNFPPRFSGLQFPNYSSELNVNALELDDSALYLCASSLAGSYVQYFGPGTRLTVT.

In its sample, this clonotype was seen many times. This chain connects TRBV12-3 or TRBV12-4 to TRBJ1-2; D is uncertain. The CDR3 is made up of 15 amino acids. With 6 bases removed from V and 4 bases from J, the gap between germline ends came to 18 bases. This chain's CDR3 is CASSPGRPGIYGYTF. As DNA, the CDR3 is TGTGCCAGCAGCCCTGGCCGGCCGGGGATCTATGGCTACACCTTC.

This clonotype was found a few times. CDR3 bases: TGTGCCAGCAGCGCCACCGGGGTTAACTATGGCTACACCTTC. It specifies CASSATGVNYGYTF. J is TRBJ1-2 and V is TRBV7-9, with D uncertain. Germline V gene sequence: CDR1 SEHNR, CDR2 FQNEAQ (reference sequence). Trimming left V 5 bases short and J 1 base short, with 11 bases between. The CDR3 runs 14 residues.

This clonotype was counted between two and nine times. V gene TRBV5-5 combines with J gene TRBJ2-7; either TRBD1 or TRBD2 may fit D (6 bases each). The CDR3 loop spans 16 amino acids. With 1 base removed from V and 0 bases from J, the gap between germline ends came to 14 bases. Germline V gene lookup returns CDR1 SGHKS and CDR2 YYEKEE (reference sequence). The CDR3 protein is CASSLWGALSSYEQYV. The CDR3 region has the DNA TGTGCCAGCAGCTTGTGGGGGGCTCTAAGCTCCTACGAGCAGTACGTC.

The chain recombines TRBV20-1 with TRBJ2-7, with 8 bases that match TRBD1. The CDR3 has 10 residues. Per germline, CDR1 DFQATT and CDR2 SNEGSKA (reference sequence). V trimming: 6 bases; J trimming: 12 bases; junction bases outside the gene matches: 7. CDR3 residues: CSASKDRVYV. Written as DNA, the CDR3 is TGCAGTGCCTCCAAGGACAGGGTGTACGTC.

The chain links TRBV19 to TRBJ2-1; TRBD1 or TRBD2 may be the D gene (5 bases each). Germline V gene sequence: CDR1 LNHDA, CDR2 SQIVND (reference sequence). The CDR3 runs 16 residues. Trimming shortened V by 6 bases and J by 6 bases, and 21 bases separated the two germline ends. CDR3 in DNA: TGTGCCAGTAGCCCGGGTGGGTGGAATGGGGGCAATGAGCAGTTCTTC. Its protein is CASSPGGWNGGNEQFF.

This clonotype was counted between two and nine times. The chain links TRBV12-3 or TRBV12-4 to TRBJ2-3, with 7 bases identical to TRBD1. The CDR3 consists of 16 residues. The V gene end was trimmed by 8 bases and the J gene end by 6 bases; junction bases not matched to a gene: 17. The CDR3 loop reads CASAQFPLDRADTQYF. DNA of the CDR3: TGTGCCAGCGCCCAGTTCCCCCTCGACAGGGCCGATACGCAGTATTTT.

This chain joins TRBV27 and TRBJ2-1; the D call may be TRBD1 or TRBD2 (6 bases each). CDR1 is MNHEY, CDR2 SMNVEV, per germline (reference sequence). V was shortened by 2 bases and J by 3 bases, with 11 bases between the two germline ends. The CDR3 is 15 amino acids. In DNA form, the CDR3 reads TGTGCCAGCAGTTTACGGGGGCGAATCTACAATGAGCAGTTCTTC. It encodes CASSLRGRIYNEQFF.

This chain links TRBV19 with TRBJ1-5; 10 positions match TRBD1. The CDR3 covers 15 residues. Losses at the gene ends were 6 bases for V and 4 bases for J; bases not matched to a gene: 6. Germline assignment: CDR1 LNHDA and CDR2 SQIVND (reference sequence). CDR3 region: CASSWTGGLNQPQHF. In DNA, the CDR3 is TGTGCCAGTAGCTGGACAGGGGGATTAAATCAGCCCCAGCATTTT.

Many counts were recorded for this clonotype. This chain uses TRBV7-6 with TRBJ2-1, with 9 bases aligning to TRBD2. CDR1 is SGHVS, CDR2 FNYEAQ, per germline. This CDR3 spans 16 amino acids. V gave up 1 base and J gave up 3 bases; unmatched junction bases: 4. For the CDR3, the DNA is TGTGCCAGCAGCTTAGTCGCAGCGGGGGGCTACAATGAGCAGTTCTTC. It codes for CASSLVAAGGYNEQFF. Supplemented by reference TRBV7-6 and TRBJ2-1, the full variable domain reads GAGVSQSPRYKVTKRGQDVALRCDPISGHVSLYWYRQALGQGPEFLTYFNYEAQQDKSGLPNDRFSAERPEGSISTLTIQRTEQRDSAMYRCASSLVAAGGYNEQFFGPGTRLTVL.